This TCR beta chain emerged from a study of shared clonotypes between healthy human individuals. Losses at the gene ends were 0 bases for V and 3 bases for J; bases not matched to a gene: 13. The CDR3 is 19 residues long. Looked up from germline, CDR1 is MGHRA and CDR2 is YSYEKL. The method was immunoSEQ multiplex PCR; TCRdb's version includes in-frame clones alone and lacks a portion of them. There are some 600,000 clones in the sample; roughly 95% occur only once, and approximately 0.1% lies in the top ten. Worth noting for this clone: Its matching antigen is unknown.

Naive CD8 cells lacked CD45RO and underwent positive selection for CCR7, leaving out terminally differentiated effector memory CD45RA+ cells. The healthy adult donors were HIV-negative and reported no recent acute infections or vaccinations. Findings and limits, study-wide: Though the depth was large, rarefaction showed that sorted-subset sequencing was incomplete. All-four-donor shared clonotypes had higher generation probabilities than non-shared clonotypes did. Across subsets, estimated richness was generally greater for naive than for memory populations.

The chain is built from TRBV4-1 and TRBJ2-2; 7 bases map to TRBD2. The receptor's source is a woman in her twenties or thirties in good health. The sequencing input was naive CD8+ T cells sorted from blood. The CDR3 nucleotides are TGCGCCAGCAGCCAAGATTTCATTAGTGGGACTATTGACACCGGGGAGCTGTTTTTT. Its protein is CASSQDFISGTIDTGELFF.